This TCR beta chain was identified during a study of beta chain features in type 1 diabetes. Trimming shortened V by 5 bases and J by 5 bases, and 15 bases separated the two germline ends. Germline values: CDR1 SGHTA, CDR2 FQGNSA. CDR3 length equals 14 residues. Expressed TCRB transcripts were sequenced because the isolated RNA had all been reverse transcribed beforehand. The assay was immunoSEQ multiplex PCR, and TCRdb's table has in-frame clones only and misses some. The profile shows tens of thousands of clones, around 32% of them singletons. This chain connects TRBV7-2 to TRBJ1-1; D is uncertain. Specimen: stem cell memory CD4+ T cells from blood. The origin of this receptor is a young woman in good health. For the CDR3, the DNA is TGTGCCAGCAGCGACCGATCCGGAGGGACTGAAGCTTTCTTT. Protein product: CASSDRSGGTEAFF.